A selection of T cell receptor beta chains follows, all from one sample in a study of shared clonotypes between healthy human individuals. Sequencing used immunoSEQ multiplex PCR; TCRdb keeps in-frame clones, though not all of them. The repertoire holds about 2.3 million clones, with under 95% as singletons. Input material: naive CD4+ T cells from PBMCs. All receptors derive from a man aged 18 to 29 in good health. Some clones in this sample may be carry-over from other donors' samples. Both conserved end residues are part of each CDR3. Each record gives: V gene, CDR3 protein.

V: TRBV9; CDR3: CASSVDSEETQYF
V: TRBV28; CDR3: CASSPWAGYYGYTF
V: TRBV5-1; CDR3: CASSLVPGTLELYEQYF
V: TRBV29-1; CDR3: CSATGTQNTEAFF
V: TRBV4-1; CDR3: CASSQRDRSSYNEQFF
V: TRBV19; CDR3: CASSIWGSGLHNEQFF
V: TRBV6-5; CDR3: CASSYSGSYQPQHF
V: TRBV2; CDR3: CASSVDRVYEQYF
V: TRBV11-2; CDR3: CASSLEGETQYF
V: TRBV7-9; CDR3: CASSLLPNGDEQYF
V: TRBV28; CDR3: CASSPGGADYGYTF
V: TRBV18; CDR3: CASSVDRVGVTGELFF
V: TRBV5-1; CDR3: CASSSGQGTEAFF
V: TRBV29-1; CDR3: CSVEMTGEDTQYF
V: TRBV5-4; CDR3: CASSPRGRGNEQYF
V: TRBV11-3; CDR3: CASSIHGRSETQYF
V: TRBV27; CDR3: CASSTGPVPRTEAFF
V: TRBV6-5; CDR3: CASSHRDRGQETQYF
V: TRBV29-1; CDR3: CSSGDLITGATF
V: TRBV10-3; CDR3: CAISESLSNTGELFF
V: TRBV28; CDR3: CASSPGTSGSWEQYF
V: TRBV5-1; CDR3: CASSPGLAGPYTQYF